Following are 5 T cell receptor beta chains from one sample sequenced in a study of cytomegalovirus exposure and HLA in healthy donors (dated by TCRdb to about 2017). Libraries were prepared through the immunoSEQ multiplex PCR assay. The table comes from immuneACCESS by way of TCRdb, which keeps in-frame sequences with V and J called. Part of the clones is missing from these tables; in studies checked, under half for an unresolved V gene and the rest for unknown reasons. This sample has 150,000 or so clones in its table, and 89% of those were observed once. About 8.2% of the sample rests with the top ten. The sample was PBMCs. These receptors originate from a woman aged 18-35 years in good health and CMV-seropositive.

The chain couples TRBV7-9 to TRBJ2-7; 7 bases align to TRBD2. V shed 4 bases, J shed 2 bases, and the junction held 8 bases outside the gene matches. Germline loops: CDR1 SEHNR, CDR2 FQNEAQ (reference sequence). CDR3 length equals 15 residues. The CDR3 nucleotides read TGTGCCAGCAGCTCTGTGGGAGGGCGAACCTACGAGCAGTACTTC. Amino acid sequence: CASSSVGGRTYEQYF.

This clone occurred once. The chain recombines TRBV6-1 with TRBJ2-3; D is ambiguous. V dropped 7 bases and J dropped 0 bases, with 8 bases sitting between them. Per germline, CDR1 MNHNS and CDR2 SASEGT. This CDR3 region has 13 residues. The DNA of the CDR3 is TGTGCCAGCATCTCTTCTAGCACAGATACGCAGTATTTT. Amino acid sequence: CASISSSTDTQYF.

This chain uses TRBV27 with TRBJ2-1, with TRBD2 identical over 9 bases. V lost 6 bases to trimming and J lost 6 bases; unmatched junction nucleotides: 6. Per the germline V gene, CDR1 is MNHEY and CDR2 is SMNVEV (reference sequence). CDR3 length: 14 residues. CDR3 region: CASRSGAGGNEQFF. CDR3 nucleotides: TGTGCCAGCAGGTCGGGAGCGGGGGGCAATGAGCAGTTCTTC.

The rearrangement joins TRBV10-3 to TRBJ2-5, with D possibly being TRBD2 (7 bases). V was trimmed by 6 bases and J by 4 bases, leaving 12 bases between them. From germline, CDR1 is ENHRY and CDR2 SYGVKD. The CDR3 runs to 13 residues. This chain's CDR3 is CAIRIGGGETQYF. CDR3 nucleotides: TGTGCCATCAGGATAGGGGGGGGAGAGACCCAGTACTTC.

The CDR3 DNA sequence: TGTGCCTGGGACCGGGACAGGGAAGGAACTAATGAAAAACTGTTTTTT. Translating it yields CAWDRDREGTNEKLFF. J is TRBJ1-4 and V is TRBV30; TRBD1 aligns across 9 bases. This CDR3 is built from 16 residues. Germline loops: CDR1 GTSNPN, CDR2 SVGIG (reference sequence). J was trimmed by 1 base and V by 5 bases; bases with no gene match: 8.